The 25 T cell receptor beta chains below all came from one sample that was sequenced in a study of blood T cells in healthy people across ages. Alongside a J-beta primer mix, a sample-barcoded 5' primer served in a second PCR lasting roughly 7 to 12 cycles. TCRdb itself ran the 5' RACE reads through MiXCR, one entry per CDR3 protein. The top ten clones hold roughly 23% of a sample with about 970,000 distinct CDR3 sequences, just over 50% of them seen once. Input material: blood. Receptor source: a woman aged 55-70 years in good health.

The gene calls are TRBV4-1 and TRBJ1-1; 7 positions match TRBD1. The CDR3 contains 12 residues. Germline CDR1 is MGHRA and CDR2 is YSYEKL. J lost 8 bases, V lost 10 bases, and 10 bases had no gene match. This CDR3 is CAIHRGGGEAFF. The CDR3 DNA is TGCGCCATCCACAGGGGAGGCGGGGAAGCTTTCTTT.

This clonotype was detected once. The chain joins TRBV29-1 to TRBJ1-1; the D gene is possibly TRBD1 (6 bases). This CDR3 is built from 12 residues. Germline V gene data show CDR1 as SQVTM and CDR2 as ANQGSEA. V lost 7 bases and J lost 3, with 12 bases in between. CDR3 coding DNA: TGCAGCGGGGGCAGGGGCGACACTGAAGCTTTCTTT. The encoded protein is CSGGRGDTEAFF. Complete variable domain (other parts from reference TRBV29-1 and TRBJ1-1): SAVISQKPSRDICQRGTSLTIQCQVDSQVTMMFWYRQQPGQSLTLIATANQGSEATYESGFVIDKFPISRPNLTFSTLTVSNMSPEDSSIYLCSGGRGDTEAFFGQGTRLTVV.

The J gene is TRBJ2-5, the V gene TRBV20-1, with D hard to call. Trimming removed 0 bases from V and 1 base from J, with 6 bases in between. The CDR3 contains 13 residues. Germline CDR1 DFQATT, CDR2 SNEGSKA (reference sequence). The CDR3 is CSAREVSQETQYF. CDR3 coding DNA: TGCAGTGCTAGAGAGGTTAGCCAAGAGACCCAGTACTTC.

The genes are TRBV29-1 and TRBJ2-3; 12 bases are shared with TRBD2. Germline trimming cut 5 bases from V and 0 bases from J; bases unmatched to any gene: 3. The CDR3 runs 15 residues. CDR1 is SQVTM, CDR2 ANQGSEA, per germline. The CDR3 spells CSVRGTSGSTDTQYF. The CDR3 region has the DNA TGCAGCGTTAGAGGGACTAGCGGGAGCACAGATACGCAGTATTTT.

The genes are TRBV5-1 and TRBJ2-5; D is possibly TRBD1 or TRBD2 (6 bases each). V was clipped by 2 bases and J by 4 bases, with 12 bases between them. The CDR3 runs 14 residues. Germline lookup yields CDR1 SGHRS and CDR2 YFSETQ. CDR3 sequence reads: CASSFSGAGETQYF. CDR3 sequence (DNA): TGCGCCAGCAGCTTCTCGGGGGCCGGAGAGACCCAGTACTTC.

This sequence joins TRBV9 and TRBJ2-5; 7 positions match TRBD1. The length of the CDR3 is 18 residues. The V gene's germline CDR1 is SGDLS and CDR2 YYNGEE. J was trimmed by 1 base and V by 0 bases; bases with no gene match: 12. CDR3 DNA sequence: TGTGCCAGCAGCGTAGGGTCAGGGACAGCCGGACCCCAAGAGACCCAGTACTTC. Translated: CASSVGSGTAGPQETQYF.

This clonotype was counted between two and nine times. The chain couples TRBV3-1 to TRBJ2-1; 9 nucleotides agree with TRBD1. V lost 4 bases and J lost 7; bases outside the gene matches: 11. The CDR3 has 16 residues. CDR1 is LGHDT, CDR2 YNNKEL, per germline (reference sequence). The CDR3 bases are TGTGCCAGCAGCCCAGCCGGGACAGGGTATTGGAATGAGCAGTTCTTC. Protein: CASSPAGTGYWNEQFF.

The rearrangement links TRBV7-9 to TRBJ2-1; unclear D gene. The CDR3 totals 13 residues. V was cut by 7 bases and J by 8 bases, with 15 bases left in between. Germline values: CDR1 SEHNR, CDR2 FQNEAQ (reference sequence). The CDR3 DNA sequence: TGTGCCAGCAAGAACTCTCTCCTTGATGAGCAGTTCTTC. Translation gives CASKNSLLDEQFF.

This clonotype was seen a single time. This chain joins TRBV12-3 or TRBV12-4 and TRBJ2-1, with a weak D call TRBD1 (6 bases). Deletions cut 3 bases from V and 4 bases from J, with 22 bases between. The CDR3 length is 18 residues. CDR3 protein: CASSFHPPTGRGYNEQFF. The CDR3 DNA sequence: TGTGCCAGCAGTTTCCACCCGCCCACGGGAAGGGGGTACAATGAGCAGTTCTTC.

There are a few counts of this clonotype. The V call is TRBV29-1, the J call TRBJ2-1; D is possibly TRBD2 (6 bases). CDR3 length equals 11 residues. Deletions cut 3 bases from V and 14 bases from J, with 14 bases between. Looked up from germline, CDR1 is SQVTM and CDR2 is ANQGSEA. The CDR3 reads CSVEEGPLEFF. Written as DNA, the CDR3 is TGCAGCGTTGAGGAGGGACCCCTTGAGTTCTTC.

The V call is TRBV7-8, the J call TRBJ2-4; D perhaps matches TRBD1 (6 bases). Trimming pared 1 base from V and 3 bases from J, leaving 13 bases between. CDR1 and CDR2 (germline): SGHVS, FQNEAQ. The CDR3 contains 16 residues. Written as DNA, the CDR3 is TGTGCCAGCAGCTTAGTGGGGAAGGACAGCAAAAACATTCAGTACTTC. The encoded protein is CASSLVGKDSKNIQYF.

In its sample, this clonotype was seen a few times. The gene calls are TRBV24-1 and TRBJ2-3; 8 bases align to TRBD1. The ends lost 8 bases at V and 4 bases at J; junction bases unmatched: 10. CDR1 and CDR2 (germline): KGHDR, SFDVKD. This CDR3 is built from 15 residues. DNA for the CDR3: TGTGCCACCAAGGAAGCAGGGGGCGCATCAGATACGCAGTATTTT. Translating it yields CATKEAGGASDTQYF.

The chain recombines TRBV28 with TRBJ2-7; tentatively, D is TRBD2 (5 bases). Germline V gene sequence: CDR1 MDHEN, CDR2 SYDVKM. Trimming removed 3 bases at V and 2 bases at J, with 14 bases between. The length of the CDR3 is 15 residues. Here the CDR3 DNA reads TGTGCCAGCAGTTTCGGAACCGCGAGGGCCTACGAGCAGTACTTC. Protein sequence: CASSFGTARAYEQYF.

The J gene is TRBJ2-5, the V gene TRBV27; TRBD2 matches at 7 bases. J gave up 5 bases and V 2 bases, and 8 bases lay outside the gene matches. The CDR3 is 15 amino acids. Germline V lookup: CDR1 MNHEY, CDR2 SMNVEV (reference sequence). The DNA of the CDR3 is TGTGCCAGCAGTTTAGCCTTGGGGGGGATGGAGACCCAGTACTTC. Encoded protein: CASSLALGGMETQYF.

The chain links TRBV5-1 to TRBJ2-5; tentatively, D is TRBD2 (6 bases). V was trimmed by 4 bases and J by 5 bases, leaving 15 bases between them. The CDR3 contains 14 residues. CDR1 SGHRS and CDR2 YFSETQ come from the germline V gene. The CDR3 nucleotides read TGCGCCAGCAGCGGAGGCCCTAGCGTCGAGACCCAGTACTTC. Amino acid sequence: CASSGGPSVETQYF.

Comment on this clonotype: The junction departs from the called germline gene at one end, perhaps through a read error. This sequence joins TRBV7-2 and TRBJ1-4, with D possibly being TRBD1 (5 bases). The germline gives CDR1 SGHTA, CDR2 FQGNSA. The CDR3 contains 14 residues. The CDR3 spells CAGSPRALNEKLFF. As DNA, the CDR3 is TGTGCCGGCAGCCCCAGGGCCTTGAATGAAAAACTGTTTTTT.

V and J are TRBV12-3 or TRBV12-4 and TRBJ1-2; no reliable D call. The CDR3 runs to 12 residues. Trimming stripped 6 bases from V and 2 bases from J, with 7 bases between. The CDR3 DNA follows: TGTGCCAGCAGGAAAGGCAACTATGGCTACACCTTC. Translated: CASRKGNYGYTF.

The gene calls are TRBV5-1 and TRBJ2-3; 7 positions match TRBD2. After removal of 2 bases from V and 2 bases from J, the junction contained 8 bases not matched to a gene. This CDR3 spans 16 amino acids. Germline CDR1 is SGHRS and CDR2 is YFSETQ. Here the CDR3 reads CASSLASAGYTDTQYF. Here the CDR3 DNA reads TGCGCCAGCAGCTTAGCCTCAGCGGGGTACACAGATACGCAGTATTTT.

V and J are TRBV29-1 and TRBJ1-1; TRBD1 matches at 8 bases. The CDR3 consists of 13 residues. J lost 4 bases, V lost 2 bases, and 3 bases had no gene match. Germline V lookup: CDR1 SQVTM, CDR2 ANQGSEA. This CDR3 is CSVEQGAGTEAFF. The CDR3 DNA is TGCAGCGTTGAACAGGGGGCCGGCACTGAAGCTTTCTTT.

The chain has TRBV20-1 and TRBJ2-7; no definite D call. This CDR3 is built from 11 residues. Germline V gene sequence: CDR1 DFQATT, CDR2 SNEGSKA (reference sequence). The CDR3 is CCTAHRYEQYF. The DNA for the CDR3 is TGCTGTACTGCGCACCGCTACGAGCAGTACTTC.

The chain has TRBV29-1 and TRBJ2-3, with D tentatively TRBD2 (7 bases). CDR3 length equals 13 residues. CDR1 SQVTM and CDR2 ANQGSEA come from the germline V gene. The germline V and J ends were trimmed by 6 bases and 8 bases, with 18 bases remaining between them. CDR3 sequence: CSVLRMGGGTQYF. DNA for the CDR3: TGCAGCGTACTCCGAATGGGAGGGGGTACGCAGTATTTT.

The chain links TRBV6-2 or TRBV6-3 to TRBJ2-5, with TRBD2 matching 7 bases. After removal of 6 bases from V and 11 bases from J, the junction contained 21 bases not matched to a gene. The CDR3 runs to 16 residues. Germline assignment: CDR1 MNHEY and CDR2 SVGEGT. CDR3 DNA sequence: TGTGCCAGCAGCCGACCTGGCGGGAGTATCAACAATGAGCAGTACTTC. It is translated as CASSRPGGSINNEQYF.

This chain joins TRBV20-1 and TRBJ2-3; TRBD2 matches at 7 bases. This CDR3 spans 14 amino acids. Per the germline V gene, CDR1 is DFQATT and CDR2 is SNEGSKA (reference sequence). The ends lost 4 bases at V and 2 bases at J; junction bases unmatched: 6. The CDR3 sequence: CSATLAALTDTQYF. CDR3 in DNA: TGCAGTGCTACCCTAGCGGCCCTCACAGATACGCAGTATTTT.

The chain recombines TRBV24-1 with TRBJ2-7, with D maybe TRBD1 (5 bases). Germline V lookup: CDR1 KGHDR, CDR2 SFDVKD. The CDR3 contains 14 residues. V dropped 7 bases and J dropped 7 bases, with 19 bases sitting between them. In nucleotides, the CDR3 is TGTGCCACCAGAGGGGTTGGGAACTACAATGAGCAGTACTTC. Protein sequence: CATRGVGNYNEQYF.

This sequence joins TRBV4-3 and TRBJ2-5; tentatively, D is TRBD2 (5 bases). CDR3 length equals 15 residues. From germline, CDR1 is LGHNA and CDR2 YSLEER. The ends were cut back, 4 bases at V and 11 bases at J, with 23 bases in the middle. CDR3 loop: CASSPLATSLNEQYF. In DNA form, the CDR3 reads TGCGCCAGCAGCCCCCTAGCCACGAGTCTCAATGAGCAGTACTTC.